The present T cell receptor beta chain was sequenced within a study of metastatic and nonmetastatic thyroid tumors. Study in general: The comparison covered peripheral blood and tumor or nodule tissue in malignant and benign thyroid patients.

Trimming took 3 bases from V and 7 from J; bases not matched to a gene: 8. Germline loops: CDR1 LNHNV, CDR2 YYDKDF (reference sequence). The CDR3 extends over 14 amino acids. TCRdb ran MiXCR on the PCR reads. The sample has 40,000 to 45,000 clones; 16% are singletons. None of the patients had undergone any treatment ahead of thyroid surgery. On this clone: Other DNA variants within this sample encode the same CDR3.

The sample consisted of blood. The receptor was derived from a female donor with papillary thyroid cancer or a benign thyroid nodule (not recorded which). Some clones in this sample may be carry-over from other donors' samples. The V gene is TRBV15, the J gene TRBJ2-5; TRBD1 aligns across 7 bases. The CDR3 reads CATSRDRTGGTQYF. The CDR3 nucleotides are TGTGCCACCAGCAGGGATCGGACAGGAGGGACCCAGTACTTC.